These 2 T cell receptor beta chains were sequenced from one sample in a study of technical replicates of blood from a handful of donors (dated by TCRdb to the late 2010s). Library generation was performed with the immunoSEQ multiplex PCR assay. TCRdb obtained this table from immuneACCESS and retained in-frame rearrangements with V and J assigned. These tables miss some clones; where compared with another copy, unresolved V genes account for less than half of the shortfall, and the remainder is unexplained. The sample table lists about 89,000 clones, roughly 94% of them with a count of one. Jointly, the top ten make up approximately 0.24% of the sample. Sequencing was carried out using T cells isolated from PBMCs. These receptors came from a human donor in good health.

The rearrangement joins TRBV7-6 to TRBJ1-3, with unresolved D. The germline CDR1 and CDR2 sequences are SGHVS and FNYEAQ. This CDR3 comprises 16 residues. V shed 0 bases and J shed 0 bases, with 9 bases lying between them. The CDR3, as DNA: TGTGCCAGCAGCTTAGCGCGCGGAATCTCTGGAAACACCATATATTTT. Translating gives CASSLARGISGNTIYF.

CDR3 loop: CSVEVLRYAFF. CDR3 DNA sequence: TGCAGCGTTGAGGTTTTACGGTACGCTTTCTTT. The chain has TRBV29-1 and TRBJ1-1; the D is unclear. Germline V gene lookup returns CDR1 SQVTM and CDR2 ANQGSEA. This CDR3 spans 11 amino acids. With 3 bases removed from V and 11 bases from J, the gap between germline ends came to 13 bases. The full variable domain, completed using reference TRBV29-1 and TRBJ1-1, is SAVISQKPSRDICQRGTSLTIQCQVDSQVTMMFWYRQQPGQSLTLIATANQGSEATYESGFVIDKFPISRPNLTFSTLTVSNMSPEDSSIYLCSVEVLRYAFFGQGTRLTVV.